One and the same sample provided the 27 T cell receptor beta chains below, sequenced in a study of cytomegalovirus exposure and HLA in healthy donors. Profiled with immunoSEQ multiplex PCR; TCRdb holds only in-frame clones, not every one. The sample consists of roughly 330,000 clones, 87% of them appearing once. The sample consisted of PBMCs. All receptors derive from a woman in her twenties or thirties in good health and CMV-seropositive.

The chain uses TRBV5-8 and TRBJ1-5; D gene ambiguous. Germline V gives CDR1 SGHTS, CDR2 YDEGEE. This CDR3 is built from 14 residues. The ends were cut back, 2 bases at V and 1 base at J, with 7 bases in the middle. CDR3 sequence reads: CASSFRSSNQPQHF. CDR3 in DNA: TGTGCCAGCAGCTTCCGGAGCAGCAATCAGCCCCAGCATTTT.

This chain joins TRBV29-1 and TRBJ2-2; 9 bases match TRBD1. Germline assignment: CDR1 SQVTM and CDR2 ANQGSEA. The CDR3 is 15 amino acids. J was trimmed by 2 bases and V by 7 bases; bases with no gene match: 8. This CDR3 is CSGAGTGYNTGELFF. CDR3 in DNA: TGCAGCGGCGCCGGGACAGGGTATAACACCGGGGAGCTGTTTTTT.

This clone was seen a handful of times. The same CDR3 can be traced to other DNA sequences in this sample. The rearrangement joins TRBV7-8 to TRBJ2-7; D call uncertain. Per germline, CDR1 SGHVS and CDR2 FQNEAQ. V was shortened by 0 bases and J by 1 base, with 4 bases between the two germline ends. The length of the CDR3 is 13 residues. CDR3 sequence: CASSLAGSYEQYF. CDR3 bases: TGTGCCAGCAGCTTAGCGGGGTCCTACGAGCAGTACTTC.

CDR3 sequence: CASSATGSTEAFF. CDR3 sequence (DNA): TGTGCCAGCAGTGCGACAGGGTCCACTGAAGCTTTCTTT. V is TRBV6-1 and J is TRBJ1-1, with 7 bases that match TRBD1. V gave up 4 bases and J gave up 4 bases; unmatched junction bases: 3. The germline V gene encodes CDR1 MNHNS and CDR2 SASEGT. The length of the CDR3 is 13 residues.

V gene TRBV6-1 combines with J gene TRBJ2-7; 8 bases are shared with TRBD2. CDR3 length equals 15 residues. CDR1 is MNHNS and CDR2 is SASEGT in the germline V gene. The trim removed 8 bases at V and 0 bases at J, leaving 9 bases unmatched. CDR3 residues: CASSPSAGGSYEQYF. DNA for the CDR3: TGTGCCAGCTCCCCTTCCGCGGGGGGCTCCTACGAGCAGTACTTC.

V usage is TRBV5-1 and J usage is TRBJ1-1; TRBD1 matches at 7 bases. The CDR3 has 15 residues. V dropped 0 bases and J dropped 5; count of bases not matched to a gene: 7. Germline V lookup: CDR1 SGHRS, CDR2 YFSETQ. The CDR3 loop is CASSLVSQGGTEAFF. The CDR3 nucleotides read TGCGCCAGCAGCTTGGTATCTCAGGGGGGTACTGAAGCTTTCTTT.

The chain joins TRBV30 to TRBJ2-7; maybe TRBD2 (5 bases). The CDR3 is 14 residues long. Trimming removed 2 bases from V and 6 bases from J, with 17 bases in between. The V gene's germline CDR1 is GTSNPN and CDR2 SVGIG (reference sequence). CDR3 DNA sequence: TGTGCCTGGAGTACGCTAGCTTCTAGGGCCGAGCAGTACTTC. Encoded protein: CAWSTLASRAEQYF.

The chain employs TRBV27 and TRBJ1-1; perhaps TRBD1 as D (5 bases). This CDR3 contains 14 residues. Trimming stripped 8 bases from V and 2 bases from J, with 15 bases between. CDR1 MNHEY and CDR2 SMNVEV come from the germline V gene (reference sequence). The CDR3 sequence: CASSFLGRNTEAFF. Here the CDR3 DNA reads TGTGCCAGCTCCTTCCTGGGGCGCAACACTGAAGCTTTCTTT.

This chain joins TRBV27 and TRBJ2-7, with D hard to call. The germline V gene has CDR1 MNHEY and CDR2 SMNVEV (reference sequence). V was trimmed by 3 bases and J by 4 bases, leaving 10 bases between them. The CDR3 length is 13 residues. CDR3 DNA sequence: TGTGCCAGCAGTTTGAAGGGAAGGTACGAGCAGTACTTC. It is translated as CASSLKGRYEQYF.

This clone was counted only a few times. The chain employs TRBV6-6 and TRBJ2-2; 9 bases are a match to TRBD2. Germline assignment: CDR1 MNHNY and CDR2 SVGAGI (reference sequence). The J segment lost 2 bases and the V segment lost 6 bases, leaving 4 bases of the junction unmatched. The CDR3 runs 15 residues. CDR3 sequence reads: CASRLTSGNTGELFF. CDR3 in DNA: TGTGCCAGCAGGTTGACTAGCGGAAACACCGGGGAGCTGTTTTTT.

The chain couples TRBV9 to TRBJ2-1, with TRBD1 identical over 8 bases. The CDR3 length is 14 residues. Germline V lookup: CDR1 SGDLS, CDR2 YYNGEE. V was pared by 3 bases and J by 6 bases, with 5 bases of the junction left unmatched. CDR3 nucleotide sequence: TGTGCCAGCAGCGGCGACAGGGGTTTCAATGAGCAGTTCTTC. It translates to CASSGDRGFNEQFF.

V usage is TRBV27 and J usage is TRBJ1-1; TRBD1 aligns across 7 bases. The V and J ends lost 2 bases and 1 base, in that order; junction bases with no gene match: 7. The V gene's germline CDR1 is MNHEY and CDR2 SMNVEV (reference sequence). This CDR3 is 16 amino acids long. Written as DNA, the CDR3 is TGTGCCAGCAGTTTACGTTTAGGGGGCCGGAACACTGAAGCTTTCTTT. It yields the protein CASSLRLGGRNTEAFF.

The chain uses TRBV27 and TRBJ1-1; tentative D call: TRBD1 (5 bases). Per germline, CDR1 MNHEY and CDR2 SMNVEV (reference sequence). CDR3 length equals 13 residues. V gave up 0 bases and J gave up 3 bases, with 5 bases separating them. Here the CDR3 reads CASSLSRDTEAFF. CDR3 nucleotides: TGTGCCAGCAGTTTATCCAGGGACACTGAAGCTTTCTTT.

This rearrangement joins TRBV9 to TRBJ2-1; tentatively, D is TRBD1 or TRBD2 (5 bases each). CDR3 size: 15 residues. Germline CDR1 SGDLS, CDR2 YYNGEE. Between the trimmed V and J ends, which lost 4 bases and 5 bases, there was a span of 16 bases. CDR3 DNA sequence: TGTGCCAGCAGCCACCGGGACCTAAAGAACAATGAGCAGTTCTTC. Its translation: CASSHRDLKNNEQFF.

The chain employs TRBV27 and TRBJ2-1; tentative D call: TRBD2 (6 bases). This CDR3 region has 15 residues. The germline V and J ends were trimmed by 2 bases and 6 bases, with 14 bases remaining between them. Germline V gene sequence: CDR1 MNHEY, CDR2 SMNVEV (reference sequence). For the CDR3, the DNA is TGTGCCAGCAGTTTAAGGCAGGGAGGTGGCAATGAGCAGTTCTTC. Protein sequence: CASSLRQGGGNEQFF.

The chain carries TRBV4-3 and TRBJ2-7; TRBD2 agrees at 14 bases. The CDR3 spans 16 residues. V lost 3 bases and J lost 5; bases outside the gene matches: 6. Germline CDR1 and CDR2: LGHNA and YSLEER. Here the CDR3 reads CASSQKGLAGVNEQYF. CDR3 nucleotide sequence: TGCGCCAGCAGCCAGAAGGGACTAGCGGGAGTAAACGAGCAGTACTTC.

This chain's CDR3 is CASSLWTGKFYEQYF. In DNA, the CDR3 is TGTGCCAGCAGCTTATGGACAGGGAAGTTCTACGAGCAGTACTTC. This chain links TRBV7-9 with TRBJ2-7, with 8 positions matching TRBD1. CDR1 is SEHNR and CDR2 is FQNEAQ in the germline V gene (reference sequence). The CDR3 has 15 amino acids. V lost 2 bases to trimming and J lost 3 bases; unmatched junction nucleotides: 6.

This clone was detected only once. The chain uses TRBV2 and TRBJ1-6; D uncertain. V lost 7 bases to trimming and J lost 10 bases, with 17 bases between them. From germline, CDR1 is SNHLY and CDR2 FYNNEI. The CDR3 consists of 14 residues. CDR3 sequence: CASKRKSLDSPLHF. Written as DNA, the CDR3 is TGTGCCAGCAAGCGTAAAAGCCTAGACTCACCCCTCCACTTT.

The chain is built from TRBV25-1 and TRBJ1-3, with unresolved D. The length of the CDR3 is 14 residues. The germline V gene encodes CDR1 MGHDK and CDR2 SYGVNS. V lost 0 bases, J lost 1 base, and 4 bases lay in between. In DNA form, the CDR3 reads TGTGCCAGCAGTGAATACCCGTCTGGAAACACCATATATTTT. Protein: CASSEYPSGNTIYF.

This chain joins TRBV28 and TRBJ1-2; no reliable D call. The V and J ends lost 6 bases and 4 bases respectively, with 9 bases between them. Per the germline V gene, CDR1 is MDHEN and CDR2 is SYDVKM. The CDR3 sequence is 12 residues long. The CDR3 loop is CASSPNSYGYTF. In DNA form, the CDR3 reads TGTGCCAGCAGCCCCAATTCCTATGGCTACACCTTC.

The rearrangement joins TRBV7-9 to TRBJ2-7; D is possibly TRBD1 (6 bases). The CDR3 has 17 amino acids. V dropped 3 bases and J dropped 0 bases, with 18 bases sitting between them. Germline lookup yields CDR1 SEHNR and CDR2 FQNEAQ (reference sequence). CDR3 in DNA: TGTGCCAGCAGCTTTGCCCCGTGGCAGGGGAACTCCTACGAGCAGTACTTC. This codes for CASSFAPWQGNSYEQYF.

The chain joins TRBV5-1 to TRBJ1-3, with D perhaps matching TRBD1 (6 bases). CDR1 SGHRS and CDR2 YFSETQ come from the germline V gene. Between the trimmed V and J ends, which lost 6 bases and 0 bases, there was a span of 16 bases. CDR3 length: 16 residues. CDR3 coding DNA: TGCGCCAGCACCCGAGGGGGGGCCACCTCTGGAAACACCATATATTTT. It translates to CASTRGGATSGNTIYF.

In this sample, this clone turned up a few times. The gene calls are TRBV5-7 and TRBJ2-7; D is uncertain. Being an ORF, TRBV5-7 has a function that is uncertain. Trimming cost V 3 bases and J 3 bases, with 4 bases left between them. CDR3 size: 11 residues. The CDR3 sequence: CASSSLYEQYF. In DNA, the CDR3 is TGTGCCAGCAGCTCACTCTACGAGCAGTACTTC.

The chain carries TRBV15 and TRBJ1-3, with D maybe TRBD1 (5 bases). The V gene's germline CDR1 is LNHNV and CDR2 YYDKDF (reference sequence). Deletions cut 0 bases from V and 6 bases from J, with 12 bases between. The CDR3 consists of 15 residues. In DNA, the CDR3 is TGTGCCACCAGCAGAGATCGGGGGGTTGAAAACACCATATATTTT. Protein sequence: CATSRDRGVENTIYF.

V is TRBV4-3 and J is TRBJ2-7; D gene unclear. Germline V CDR1 and CDR2: LGHNA, YSLEER. Deletions cut 2 bases from V and 5 bases from J, with 10 bases between. This CDR3 has 13 amino acids. The CDR3 DNA is TGCGCCAGCAGCCAATCTCGGGCGAACGAGCAGTACTTC. Amino acid sequence: CASSQSRANEQYF.

DNA of the CDR3: TGTGCCAGCTCCCAAACCGGGGTTCCCAATGCCAGTGAGCAGTTCTTC. Translated: CASSQTGVPNASEQFF. This chain connects TRBV28 to TRBJ2-1, with D tentatively TRBD2 (5 bases). This CDR3 is built from 16 residues. Germline V gene lookup returns CDR1 MDHEN and CDR2 SYDVKM. V gave up 8 bases and J gave up 9 bases, with 26 bases separating them.

The rearrangement uses TRBV29-1 and TRBJ1-1; D not certain. CDR1 and CDR2 from the germline V gene are SQVTM and ANQGSEA. Trimming took off 6 bases at V and 1 base at J, with 18 bases between the two ends. This CDR3 comprises 15 residues. CDR3 sequence: CSVGLRLDGNTEAFF. CDR3 DNA: TGCAGCGTGGGCCTGCGGCTGGATGGGAACACTGAAGCTTTCTTT. The whole variable domain, filled in from reference TRBV29-1 and TRBJ1-1, reads SAVISQKPSRDICQRGTSLTIQCQVDSQVTMMFWYRQQPGQSLTLIATANQGSEATYESGFVIDKFPISRPNLTFSTLTVSNMSPEDSSIYLCSVGLRLDGNTEAFFGQGTRLTVV.